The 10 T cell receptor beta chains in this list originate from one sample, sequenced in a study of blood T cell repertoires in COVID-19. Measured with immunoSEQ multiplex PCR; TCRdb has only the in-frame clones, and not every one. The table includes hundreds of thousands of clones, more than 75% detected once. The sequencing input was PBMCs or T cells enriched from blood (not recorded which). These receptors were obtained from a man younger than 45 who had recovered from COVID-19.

The DNA for the CDR3 is TGTGCCAGTAACTCCGCCAGGGACAGGGGGCTCCCGTATAGCAATCAGCCCCAGCATTTT. Protein: CASNSARDRGLPYSNQPQHF. V usage is TRBV19 and J usage is TRBJ1-5; 12 nucleotides align to TRBD1. The V gene's germline CDR1 is LNHDA and CDR2 SQIVND (reference sequence). The CDR3 sequence is 20 residues long. J lost 0 bases, V lost 7 bases, and 16 bases had no gene match.

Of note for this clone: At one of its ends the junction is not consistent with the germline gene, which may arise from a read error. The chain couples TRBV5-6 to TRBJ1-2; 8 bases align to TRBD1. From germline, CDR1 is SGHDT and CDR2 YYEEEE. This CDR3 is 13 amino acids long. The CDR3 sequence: CASSLPGGAMTFF. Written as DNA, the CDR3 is TGTGCCAGCAGCTTGCCAGGGGGCGCGATGACCTTTTTC.

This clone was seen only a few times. DNA for the CDR3: TGTGCCAGCAGCTTGCTTCAGGGGGCGGCCTACGAGCAGTACTTC. Amino acids: CASSLLQGAAYEQYF. The rearrangement joins TRBV5-6 to TRBJ2-7, with 8 bases fitting TRBD1. The germline V gene has CDR1 SGHDT and CDR2 YYEEEE. V dropped 1 base and J dropped 2; count of bases not matched to a gene: 5. The CDR3 is 15 residues long.

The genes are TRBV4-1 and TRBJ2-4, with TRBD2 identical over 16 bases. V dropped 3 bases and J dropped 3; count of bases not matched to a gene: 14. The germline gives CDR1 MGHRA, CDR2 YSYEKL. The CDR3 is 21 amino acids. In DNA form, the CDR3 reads TGCGCCAGCAGCCACGCAAACTTGGGGACTAGCGGGGGGGCAGGCAAAAACATTCAGTACTTC. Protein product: CASSHANLGTSGGAGKNIQYF.

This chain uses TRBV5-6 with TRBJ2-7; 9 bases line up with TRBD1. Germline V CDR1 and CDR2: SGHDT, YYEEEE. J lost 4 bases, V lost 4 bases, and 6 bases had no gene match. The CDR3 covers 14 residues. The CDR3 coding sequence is TGTGCCAGCAGCAGAGGGACAGGGCGATACGAGCAGTACTTC. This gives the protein CASSRGTGRYEQYF.

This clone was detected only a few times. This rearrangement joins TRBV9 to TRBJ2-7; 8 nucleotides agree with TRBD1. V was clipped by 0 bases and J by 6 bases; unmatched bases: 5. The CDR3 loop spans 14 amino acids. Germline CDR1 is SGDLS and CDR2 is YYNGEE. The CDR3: CASSVGQGAVEQYF. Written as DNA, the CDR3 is TGTGCCAGCAGCGTAGGGCAGGGGGCCGTCGAGCAGTACTTC.

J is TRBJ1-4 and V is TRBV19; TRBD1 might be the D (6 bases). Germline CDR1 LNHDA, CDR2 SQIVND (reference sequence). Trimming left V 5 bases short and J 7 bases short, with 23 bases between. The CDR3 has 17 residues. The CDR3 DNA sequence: TGTGCCAGTAGTCCTCAGGGGCGGTCGGGGCAGGGTGAAAAACTGTTTTTT. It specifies CASSPQGRSGQGEKLFF.

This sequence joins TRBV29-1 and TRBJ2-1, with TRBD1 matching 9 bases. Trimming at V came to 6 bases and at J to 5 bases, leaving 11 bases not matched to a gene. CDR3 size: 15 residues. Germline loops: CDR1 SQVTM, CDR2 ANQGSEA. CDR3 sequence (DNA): TGCAGCGTCGCGGGACAGGGACTTATTAACAATGAGCAGTTCTTC. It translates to CSVAGQGLINNEQFF.

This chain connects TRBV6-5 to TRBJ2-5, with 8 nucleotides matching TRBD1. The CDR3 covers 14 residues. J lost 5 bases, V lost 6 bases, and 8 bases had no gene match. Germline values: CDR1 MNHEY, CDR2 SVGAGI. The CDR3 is CASSAPGGGETQYF. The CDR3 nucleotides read TGTGCCAGCAGCGCCCCAGGGGGCGGGGAGACCCAGTACTTC.

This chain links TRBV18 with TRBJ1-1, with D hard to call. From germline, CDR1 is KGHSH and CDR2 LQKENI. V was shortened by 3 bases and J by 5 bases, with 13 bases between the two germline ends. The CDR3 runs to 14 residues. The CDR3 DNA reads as TGTGCCAGCTCACCTCAGCCCGGCGGGACTGAAGCTTTCTTT. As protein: CASSPQPGGTEAFF.